One and the same sample provided the 32 T cell receptor beta chains below, sequenced in a study of blood T cell repertoires in COVID-19. Clones were read by immunoSEQ multiplex PCR, and TCRdb kept only the in-frame ones, dropping some. The data contain approximately 220,000 clones, just under 85% of them seen just once; the ten biggest clones take up 1.3%. The source material was PBMCs or T cells enriched from blood (not recorded which). The receptors originated from a woman in her thirties or forties with acute COVID-19.

This CDR3 is CASSLIGSGVATDTQYF. The CDR3 nucleotides are TGTGCCAGCAGCTTAATTGGGTCCGGGGTGGCGACAGATACGCAGTATTTT. The V and J genes are TRBV7-3 and TRBJ2-3, with D perhaps matching TRBD2 (5 bases). V was clipped by 1 base and J by 3 bases, with 17 bases between them. CDR1 is SGHTA, CDR2 FQGTGA, per germline. The CDR3 is made up of 17 amino acids.

J is TRBJ2-1 and V is TRBV11-2; possible D gene TRBD2, 5 bases. The CDR3 is 15 residues long. From germline, CDR1 is SGHAT and CDR2 FQNNGV. V gave up 4 bases and J gave up 4 bases, with 14 bases separating them. The DNA of the CDR3 is TGTGCCAGCAGCTCATCTAGCTCCCCTTACAATGAGCAGTTCTTC. Encoded protein: CASSSSSSPYNEQFF.

The chain is built from TRBV24-1 and TRBJ2-2, with 8 bases fitting TRBD2. CDR1 and CDR2 from the germline V gene are KGHDR and SFDVKD. The V and J ends lost 10 bases and 3 bases, in that order; junction bases with no gene match: 9. The CDR3 is 15 residues long. CDR3 in DNA: TGTGCCACGCGACCCACTAGCGGACACACCGGGGAGCTGTTTTTT. Its protein is CATRPTSGHTGELFF.

This clone has only a few counts. V usage is TRBV10-1 and J usage is TRBJ1-6, with a possible D match to TRBD1 (5 bases). CDR3 size: 14 residues. Trimming shortened V by 2 bases and J by 6 bases, and 8 bases separated the two germline ends. Germline V gene lookup returns CDR1 WNHNN and CDR2 SYGVQD (reference sequence). The CDR3 DNA sequence: TGCGCCAGCAGTGAGAGGCAGGGTAATTCACCCCTCCACTTT. Protein sequence: CASSERQGNSPLHF.

The V and J genes are TRBV7-3 and TRBJ2-4; 10 bases fit TRBD2. V dropped 2 bases and J dropped 4; count of bases not matched to a gene: 5. Germline CDR1 and CDR2: SGHTA and FQGTGA. The CDR3 extends over 16 amino acids. CDR3 in DNA: TGTGCCAGCAGCTTACCTGAGCGGGAGGGAAAAAACATTCAGTACTTC. Its translation is CASSLPEREGKNIQYF.

The rearrangement uses TRBV28 and TRBJ1-2; the D gene is possibly TRBD1 (6 bases). Germline V gene lookup returns CDR1 MDHEN and CDR2 SYDVKM. V was clipped by 6 bases and J by 4 bases, with 18 bases between them. CDR3 length equals 15 residues. The CDR3 coding sequence is TGTGCCAGCAGCACCCCCGGGACACCGGTCTATGGCTACACCTTC. Translating it yields CASSTPGTPVYGYTF.

The chain uses TRBV19 and TRBJ1-1; 10 bases are a match to TRBD1. Germline V gene sequence: CDR1 LNHDA, CDR2 SQIVND (reference sequence). The CDR3 is 16 amino acids. Unmatched junction bases numbered 12, after V lost 7 bases and J lost 4 bases. The CDR3 sequence: CASIPTPGQGSTEAFF. As DNA, the CDR3 is TGTGCCAGTATTCCCACTCCGGGACAGGGGAGCACTGAAGCTTTCTTT.

This chain links TRBV5-1 with TRBJ1-4; 9 bases map to TRBD1. Trimming removed 4 bases from V and 8 bases from J; junction bases left unmatched: 6. CDR1 is SGHRS and CDR2 is YFSETQ in the germline V gene. The CDR3 covers 14 residues. Here the CDR3 reads CASSVDRGFEKLFF. CDR3 nucleotide sequence: TGCGCCAGCAGCGTAGACAGGGGGTTCGAAAAACTGTTTTTT.

The chain links TRBV19 to TRBJ1-3; D is ambiguous. CDR3 length: 15 amino acids. Germline CDR1 reads LNHDA; CDR2 reads SQIVND (reference sequence). Trimming took 1 base from V and 1 from J, leaving 8 bases between them. The CDR3 DNA reads TGTGCCAGTAGTATAGGCACCAGATCTGGAAACACCATATATTTT. Translated: CASSIGTRSGNTIYF.

The rearrangement links TRBV6-5 to TRBJ1-2; 10 bases line up with TRBD1. CDR3 size: 15 residues. Germline CDR1 is MNHEY and CDR2 is SVGAGI. V lost 3 bases, J lost 6 bases, and 7 bases stayed unmatched. CDR3 coding DNA: TGTGCCAGCAGTTATCCGGGACAGGGGAAGGATGGCTACACCTTC. Translation gives CASSYPGQGKDGYTF.

A single count supports this clone. The chain couples TRBV5-1 to TRBJ2-3, with 11 bases fitting TRBD1. The CDR3 has 15 residues. Germline V lookup: CDR1 SGHRS, CDR2 YFSETQ. Losses at the gene ends were 2 bases for V and 6 bases for J; bases not matched to a gene: 5. CDR3 protein: CASSFQDRGRDTQYF. As DNA, the CDR3 is TGCGCCAGCAGCTTCCAGGACAGGGGGCGCGATACGCAGTATTTT.

This sequence joins TRBV5-1 and TRBJ2-7; TRBD2 aligns across 8 bases. CDR1 is SGHRS and CDR2 is YFSETQ in the germline V gene. The CDR3 runs 15 residues. The J segment lost 5 bases and the V segment lost 5 bases, leaving 12 bases of the junction unmatched. CDR3: CASRPAGGRYNEQYF. The CDR3 region has the DNA TGCGCCAGCAGGCCTGCGGGCGGGAGGTATAACGAGCAGTACTTC. The full variable domain, with the rest looked up from reference TRBV5-1 and TRBJ2-7, is KAGVTQTPRYLIKTRGQQVTLSCSPISGHRSVSWYQQTPGQGLQFLFEYFSETQRNKGNFPGRFSGRQFSNSRSEMNVSTLELGDSALYLCASRPAGGRYNEQYFGPGTRLTVT.

This clone was observed many times. V and J are TRBV15 and TRBJ2-7; tentatively, D is TRBD1 (6 bases). The germline V and J ends were trimmed by 5 bases and 2 bases, with 16 bases remaining between them. The germline V gene has CDR1 LNHNV and CDR2 YYDKDF (reference sequence). The CDR3 is made up of 15 amino acids. Here the CDR3 reads CATSEQQGSPYEQYF. CDR3 in DNA: TGTGCCACCAGCGAGCAGCAGGGGTCCCCCTACGAGCAGTACTTC.

The chain couples TRBV5-8 to TRBJ2-2, with a tentative D call TRBD1 (6 bases). This CDR3 has 16 amino acids. The V gene lost 5 bases and the J gene lost 0 bases, with 14 bases spanning the gap. Germline assignment: CDR1 SGHTS and CDR2 YDEGEE. CDR3 DNA sequence: TGTGCCAGCAGGAATGGACAGTTCGCGAACACCGGGGAGCTGTTTTTT. It yields the protein CASRNGQFANTGELFF.

This clone was seen a single time. The chain employs TRBV9 and TRBJ2-3, with TRBD2 matching over 7 bases. In germline, CDR1 is SGDLS, CDR2 YYNGEE. The CDR3 has 14 residues. The V and J ends lost 4 bases and 3 bases, in that order; junction bases with no gene match: 5. The CDR3 reads CASSRTSRTDTQYF. The CDR3 coding sequence is TGTGCCAGCAGCCGGACTAGTAGGACAGATACGCAGTATTTT.

The gene calls are TRBV30 and TRBJ2-3, with a weak D call TRBD2 (6 bases). CDR3 length: 15 residues. The V gene lost 2 bases and the J gene lost 0 bases, with 12 bases spanning the gap. Looked up from germline, CDR1 is GTSNPN and CDR2 is SVGIG (reference sequence). In nucleotides, the CDR3 is TGTGCCTGGAGTAAGCGGAGGGCTAGCACAGATACGCAGTATTTT. The encoded protein is CAWSKRRASTDTQYF.

The rearrangement links TRBV5-1 to TRBJ2-2, with TRBD1 matching 10 bases. After removal of 4 bases from V and 7 bases from J, the junction contained 7 bases not matched to a gene. The CDR3 runs to 15 residues. Germline V gene sequence: CDR1 SGHRS, CDR2 YFSETQ. In DNA, the CDR3 is TGCGCCAGCAGCCCGTCGGACAGGGGGTACGGGGAGCTGTTTTTT. This translates into CASSPSDRGYGELFF.

CDR3 protein: CASSLVVGEGQFF. The CDR3 coding sequence is TGCGCCAGCAGCTTAGTTGTCGGTGAGGGGCAGTTCTTC. The gene calls are TRBV5-1 and TRBJ2-1; a weak D match, TRBD2 (5 bases). The CDR3 sequence is 13 residues long. Deletions cut 2 bases from V and 12 bases from J, with 15 bases between. Germline lookup yields CDR1 SGHRS and CDR2 YFSETQ.

V usage is TRBV6-5 and J usage is TRBJ1-2; 9 nucleotides line up with TRBD1. Trimming took 3 bases from V and 8 from J; bases not matched to a gene: 7. CDR3 length: 14 residues. The germline gives CDR1 MNHEY, CDR2 SVGAGI. Here the CDR3 DNA reads TGTGCCAGCAGTTATAGCGGACAGGGGACCGGCTACACCTTC. Translated: CASSYSGQGTGYTF.

This chain uses TRBV30 with TRBJ1-4; TRBD1 matches at 8 bases. Germline V gives CDR1 GTSNPN, CDR2 SVGIG (reference sequence). CDR3 length equals 15 residues. J lost 0 bases, V lost 3 bases, and 3 bases had no gene match. CDR3 loop: CAWRQGGTTNEKLFF. CDR3 nucleotide sequence: TGTGCCTGGAGACAGGGGGGAACAACTAATGAAAAACTGTTTTTT.

The gene calls are TRBV7-8 and TRBJ2-3; 7 positions match TRBD2. Trimming at V came to 4 bases and at J to 4 bases, leaving 8 bases not matched to a gene. The CDR3 is 15 amino acids. CDR1 and CDR2 from the germline V gene are SGHVS and FQNEAQ. CDR3 protein: CASSSRLALSDTQYF. Written as DNA, the CDR3 is TGTGCCAGCAGCTCCCGACTAGCTTTATCAGATACGCAGTATTTT.

The chain combines TRBV5-4 with TRBJ1-1, with TRBD1 matching over 10 bases. The CDR3 is made up of 16 amino acids. The V and J ends lost 4 bases and 4 bases, in that order; junction bases with no gene match: 10. Per germline, CDR1 SGHNT and CDR2 YYREEE (reference sequence). This chain's CDR3 is CASSPGPGQGRTEAFF. DNA of the CDR3: TGTGCCAGCAGCCCCGGGCCGGGACAGGGGCGCACTGAAGCTTTCTTT.

V and J are TRBV13 and TRBJ2-1; perhaps TRBD2 as D (6 bases). Germline CDR1 and CDR2: PRHDT and FYEKMQ (reference sequence). The V gene lost 5 bases and the J gene lost 5 bases, with 13 bases spanning the gap. This CDR3 spans 14 amino acids. CDR3 coding DNA: TGTGCCAGCAGCCAGACTGGCGGGAACAATGAGCAGTTCTTC. Its protein is CASSQTGGNNEQFF.

V is TRBV4-3 and J is TRBJ1-2; no clear D gene. CDR3 length: 15 amino acids. Germline V gene data show CDR1 as LGHNA and CDR2 as YSLEER. V lost 0 bases, J lost 11 bases, and 19 bases lay in between. The CDR3: CASSQDSGGPPAYTF. DNA for the CDR3: TGCGCCAGCAGCCAAGATAGCGGAGGGCCCCCTGCTTACACCTTC.

V is TRBV2 and J is TRBJ1-6; the D is unclear. The V end was cut by 7 bases, the J end by 13 bases, with 17 bases between. Germline-derived CDR1 and CDR2 are SNHLY and FYNNEI. This CDR3 region has 13 residues. In nucleotides, the CDR3 is TGTGCCAGCACTCTCTTTATAGGAGACCCCCTCCACTTT. This encodes CASTLFIGDPLHF.

The V and J genes are TRBV27 and TRBJ1-6; no definite D call. CDR3 size: 15 residues. The V and J ends lost 2 bases and 0 bases respectively, with 5 bases between them. Germline CDR1 and CDR2: MNHEY and SMNVEV (reference sequence). CDR3 nucleotides: TGTGCCAGCAGTTTAGGTAGCTCCTATAATTCACCCCTCCACTTT. Amino acids: CASSLGSSYNSPLHF.

Details on this clone: Other DNA sequences from this sample encode an identical CDR3 as well. The chain carries TRBV11-2 and TRBJ2-2, with TRBD1 matching 10 bases. V lost 3 bases and J lost 1; bases outside the gene matches: 2. This CDR3 spans 16 amino acids. Germline V gene lookup returns CDR1 SGHAT and CDR2 FQNNGV. The CDR3 loop reads CASSLGQGMNTGELFF. The CDR3 DNA reads TGTGCCAGCAGCTTGGGACAGGGGATGAACACCGGGGAGCTGTTTTTT.

This sequence joins TRBV6-5 and TRBJ1-5, with D possibly being TRBD1 (5 bases). Germline V gene lookup returns CDR1 MNHEY and CDR2 SVGAGI. The V gene lost 2 bases and the J gene lost 7 bases, with 12 bases spanning the gap. The CDR3 runs 14 residues. The CDR3 region is CASSYAAGRQPQHF. The CDR3 coding sequence is TGTGCCAGCAGTTACGCGGCAGGGCGACAGCCCCAGCATTTT.

The chain carries TRBV5-4 and TRBJ2-3; D perhaps matches TRBD1 (7 bases). Per the germline V gene, CDR1 is SGHNT and CDR2 is YYREEE (reference sequence). The CDR3 totals 16 residues. V lost 4 bases, J lost 3 bases, and 18 bases lay in between. CDR3 DNA sequence: TGTGCCAGCAGCAAACTAGCAGGGGGTATGACAGATACGCAGTATTTT. It translates to CASSKLAGGMTDTQYF. The complete variable domain, with remaining parts taken from reference TRBV5-4 and TRBJ2-3, reads ETGVTQSPTHLIKTRGQQVTLRCSSQSGHNTVSWYQQALGQGPQFIFQYYREEENGRGNFPPRFSGLQFPNYSSELNVNALELDDSALYLCASSKLAGGMTDTQYFGPGTRLTVL.

V is TRBV19 and J is TRBJ1-1, with 9 positions matching TRBD1. The CDR3 sequence is 15 residues long. V lost 10 bases to trimming and J lost 4 bases; unmatched junction nucleotides: 13. Germline values: CDR1 LNHDA, CDR2 SQIVND (reference sequence). The CDR3 region is CATRTGVWSGTEAFF. The CDR3 coding sequence is TGTGCCACCAGGACAGGGGTTTGGAGTGGCACTGAAGCTTTCTTT.

This chain joins TRBV14 and TRBJ2-7; no reliable D call. V was trimmed by 2 bases and J by 4 bases, leaving 9 bases between them. This CDR3 spans 13 amino acids. Germline CDR1 SGHDN, CDR2 FVKESK. CDR3 in amino acids: CASSQRIGYEQYF. The DNA of the CDR3 is TGTGCCAGCAGCCAAAGGATCGGGTACGAGCAGTACTTC.

The chain carries TRBV5-1 and TRBJ1-6, with D possibly TRBD1 on 5 matching bases. This CDR3 is 13 amino acids long. V lost 0 bases and J lost 16, with 14 bases in between. Germline V gives CDR1 SGHRS, CDR2 YFSETQ. CDR3 sequence reads: CASSLVSQGALHF. Here the CDR3 DNA reads TGCGCCAGCAGCTTGGTCTCACAAGGGGCTCTCCACTTT.